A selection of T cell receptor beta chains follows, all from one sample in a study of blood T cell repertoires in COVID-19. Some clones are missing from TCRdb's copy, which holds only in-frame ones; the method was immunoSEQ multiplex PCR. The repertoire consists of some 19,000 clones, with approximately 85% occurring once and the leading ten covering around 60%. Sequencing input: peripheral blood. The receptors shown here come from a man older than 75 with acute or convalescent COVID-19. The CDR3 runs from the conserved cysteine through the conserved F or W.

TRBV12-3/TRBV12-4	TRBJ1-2	CASSPSGGYGYTF
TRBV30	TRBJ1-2	CAWSARSGYTF
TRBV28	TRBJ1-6	CASIDWRTGGSPLHF
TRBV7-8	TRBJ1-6	CASSLMFQGGSPLHF
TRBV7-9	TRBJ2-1	CASSFWDRGHNEQFF
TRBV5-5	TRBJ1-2	CASSLDTHYGYTF
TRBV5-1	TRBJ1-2	CASSSTGVNYGYTF
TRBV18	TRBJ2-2	CASSPDRATGELFF
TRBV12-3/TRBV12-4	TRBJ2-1	CASNFRGQRQFF
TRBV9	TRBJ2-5	CASSPPGLQETQYF
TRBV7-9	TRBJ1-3	CASSLGRAYGNTIYF
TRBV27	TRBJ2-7	CASSLVGGNYEQYF
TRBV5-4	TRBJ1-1	CASSFGGHTEAFF
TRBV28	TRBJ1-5	CASSFSWDSWGSNQPQHF
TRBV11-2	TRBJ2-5	CASSLDGGVQETQYF
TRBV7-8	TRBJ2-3	CASSYPRLVDTQYF
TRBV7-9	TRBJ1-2	CASSPGDRVGYTF
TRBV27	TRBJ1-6	CASRRSSYNSPLHF
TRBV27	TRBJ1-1	CASSLLGSSNTEAFF
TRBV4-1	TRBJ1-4	CASSTGQLTTNEKLFF
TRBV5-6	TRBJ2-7	CASSLEQGAKF
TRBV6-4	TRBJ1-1	CASRAGASNTEAFF
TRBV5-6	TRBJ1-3	CASSFNNGNTIYF
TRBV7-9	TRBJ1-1	CASSLTGGNTEAFF
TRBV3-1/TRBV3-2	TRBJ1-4	CASSQEGGSEKLFF
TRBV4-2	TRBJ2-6	CASSQVPSTGSGANVLTF
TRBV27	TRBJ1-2	CASSFTGENYGYTF
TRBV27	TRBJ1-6	CASSLIWDSSYNSPLHF
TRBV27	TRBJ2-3	CASRTTGGITFTDTQYF
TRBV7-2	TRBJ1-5	CASSLGSGNNQPQHF
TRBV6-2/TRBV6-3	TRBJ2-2	CASSAGQGRPGELFF
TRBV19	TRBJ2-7	CASSPGTSYEQYF
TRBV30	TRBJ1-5	CAWSVWGGNQPQHF
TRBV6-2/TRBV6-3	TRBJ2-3	CASSSPADFSTDTQYF
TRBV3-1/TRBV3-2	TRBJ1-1	CASSQVDRGGAFF